The T cell receptor beta chain described here comes from a study of graft-versus-host responses after intestinal transplantation. Overall study context: Anti-thymocyte globulin induction, then tacrolimus and steroids for around three years, went to all recipients.

This table comes from immunoSEQ multiplex PCR, and its TCRdb copy is limited to in-frame clones, with some not included. The repertoire holds 98,000 or so clones, with 86% as singletons. Sequenced here: PBMCs, sampled 255 days after intestinal transplant. This clonotype was obtained from a human patient who received an intestinal transplant, so some T cells may come from the graft donor.

The CDR3, as DNA: TGTGCCAGCAGCCTACAGGGGTCCGGGGAGCTGTTTTTT. As protein: CASSLQGSGELFF. The chain uses TRBV7-3 and TRBJ2-2, with 7 bases that match TRBD1. The CDR3 spans 13 residues. The V gene end was trimmed by 5 bases and the J gene end by 6 bases; junction bases not matched to a gene: 3. Per germline, CDR1 SGHTA and CDR2 FQGTGA.